This is a list of T cell receptor beta chains from one sample in a study of post-analysis software for immune sequencing data. MiXCR, applied by TCRdb to the PCR reads, yields one record per CDR3 protein. The sample consists of about 800,000 distinct CDR3 sequences, roughly 27% of them appearing once. Sequenced: blood. The receptor set was obtained from a girl aged 5-17 years with multiple sclerosis. Both conserved end residues are trimmed from each CDR3.

j_call	cdr3_length	v_call	cdr3_aa
TRBJ1-2	11	TRBV20-1	SAATGSSYGYT
TRBJ2-5	17	TRBV20-1	SARDVEGLAGRYQETQY
TRBJ2-7	12	TRBV20-1	SADPSGSSYEQY
TRBJ2-1	15	TRBV20-1	SARDLAGGPPYNEQF
TRBJ2-1	14	TRBV29-1	SVEAPAGTGGDEQF
TRBJ2-3	12	TRBV9	ASSGAVHRDTQY
TRBJ2-5	17	TRBV5-1	ASSHPGTSGSWHRETQY
TRBJ2-5	12	TRBV20-1	STAGGPMVETQY
TRBJ2-3	12	TRBV6-6	ASSYGEITDTQY
TRBJ1-2	12	TRBV10-3	AISESTESYGYT
TRBJ1-2	13	TRBV27	ASSFARDGAKGYT
TRBJ1-2	13	TRBV7-9	VSSPLVQGVYGYT
TRBJ1-1	12	TRBV15	ATSPPRDGKRAF
TRBJ2-3	12	TRBV10-3	AIRELASTDTQY
TRBJ1-2	13	TRBV3-1	ASSQGQAQGYGYT
TRBJ2-5	13	TRBV12-3/TRBV12-4	ASSFWGLGQETQY
TRBJ2-5	11	TRBV29-1	SVVLGGEGAQY
TRBJ1-1	9	TRBV29-1	SVGEGAEAF
TRBJ1-1	11	TRBV20-1	SARWATGDEAF
TRBJ2-3	13	TRBV24-1	ATSEDRGHTDTQY
TRBJ1-4	14	TRBV9	ASSPGGRLGNEKLF
TRBJ1-2	12	TRBV5-1	ASSLDKGEYGYT
TRBJ2-2	13	TRBV6-5	ASSYATGRPGELF
TRBJ1-2	15	TRBV7-2	ASSLAGTGRNSYGYT
TRBJ2-3	11	TRBV7-9	ASSFPSHGTQY
TRBJ2-3	13	TRBV7-2	ASSRTSVGGSPQY
TRBJ2-5	13	TRBV7-9	ASSSEKLYQETQY
TRBJ2-5	13	TRBV4-3	AGSQGDRAYETQY
TRBJ1-1	12	TRBV27	ASSLKGVSTEAF
TRBJ1-2	12	TRBV7-9	ASSLDGGYYGYT
TRBJ2-1	13	TRBV20-1	SAGEGSPVGNEQF
TRBJ1-2	11	TRBV20-1	SARDGGLYGYT
TRBJ1-3	13	TRBV29-1	SVDGAGPTGNTIY
TRBJ2-5	12	TRBV10-3	AISVGGVQETQY
TRBJ2-1	14	TRBV6-6	ASIPTSGRSYNEQF
TRBJ2-5	14	TRBV4-3	ASSAYSAGGRETQY
TRBJ2-3	15	TRBV7-2	ASSLRWGGTSTDTQY
TRBJ2-7	15	TRBV6-5	ASSYSPFTSSPYEQY
TRBJ2-3	13	TRBV4-3	ASSSSGRAEDTQY
TRBJ1-1	12	TRBV15	ATSRRGGVPEAF
TRBJ1-2	14	TRBV10-3	AISESDRAFNYGYT
TRBJ2-2	16	TRBV5-1	ASRKRVTGGIDTGELF
TRBJ1-5	10	TRBV28	ASRIGNQPQH
TRBJ2-3	10	TRBV20-1	NARDSADTQY
TRBJ1-2	13	TRBV7-9	ASSRGPGAWDGYT
TRBJ1-5	12	TRBV12-3/TRBV12-4	ASSLQRGDQPQH
TRBJ2-5	10	TRBV29-1	SVDLGPESQY
-	11	TRBV6-2/TRBV6-3	ASHGTGYYEQY
TRBJ2-3	14	TRBV12-3/TRBV12-4	ASSLAGGHLTDTQY
TRBJ1-2	14	TRBV7-2	ASSLDKGRGGDGYT
TRBJ2-7	14	TRBV9	ASSGRGLAGENERY
TRBJ2-7	11	TRBV20-1	RAHHSESYEQY
TRBJ1-2	13	TRBV5-5	ASSSMSGGLYGYT
TRBJ2-1	14	TRBV7-2	ASSSRTSGTVNEQF
TRBJ2-5	9	TRBV10-3	AISDAETQY
TRBJ2-4	12	TRBV3-1	AGSNLAAKNIQY
TRBJ2-3	14	TRBV10-1	ASSEGTQTEADMQY